The rows below give T cell receptor beta chains drawn from one sample of a study of technical replicates of blood from a handful of donors. Clones were sequenced by immunoSEQ multiplex PCR, and TCRdb holds only the in-frame ones, with some missing. Found here are over 70,000 clones, roughly 92% of them singletons; the top ten hold around 0.44%. Input material: T cells isolated from PBMCs. The receptors stem from a human donor in good health. The CDR3 runs from the conserved cysteine through the conserved F or W. A D gene is named only where the DNA matches it firmly. Some rows mark clone size as missing; the rest say once, few, many or name a class of expanded clone.

clone_size: NA; j_call: TRBJ1-2; d_call: TRBD1; v_call: TRBV5-1; cdr3_aa: CASSSRTGFGYTF; cdr3_nt: TGCGCCAGCAGCTCGAGGACAGGGTTCGGCTACACCTTC
clone_size: NA; j_call: TRBJ2-3; d_call: NA; v_call: TRBV4-3; cdr3_aa: CASSQEALPLRADTQYF; cdr3_nt: TGCGCCAGCAGCCAAGAAGCCCTACCGCTCCGGGCAGATACGCAGTATTTT
clone_size: NA; j_call: TRBJ2-3; d_call: TRBD2; v_call: TRBV11-2; cdr3_aa: CASSLDAWTSGSRGTDTQYF; cdr3_nt: TGTGCCAGCAGCTTAGACGCATGGACTAGCGGGAGTCGGGGCACAGATACGCAGTATTTT
clone_size: NA; j_call: TRBJ2-7; d_call: TRBD1; v_call: TRBV18; cdr3_aa: CASSPPDRGTYEQYF; cdr3_nt: TGTGCCAGCTCACCTCCGGACAGGGGAACCTACGAGCAGTACTTC
clone_size: NA; j_call: TRBJ1-1; d_call: NA; v_call: TRBV6-5; cdr3_aa: CASSYSRVNTEAFF; cdr3_nt: TGTGCCAGCAGTTACTCGAGGGTGAACACTGAAGCTTTCTTT
clone_size: NA; j_call: TRBJ1-1; d_call: NA; v_call: TRBV27; cdr3_aa: CASRYTGFSLTTEAFF; cdr3_nt: TGTGCCAGCAGGTATACAGGGTTTAGTCTCACCACTGAAGCTTTCTTT
clone_size: NA; j_call: TRBJ2-2; d_call: NA; v_call: TRBV4-3; cdr3_aa: CASSRKMTGKETGELFF; cdr3_nt: TGCGCCAGCAGCCGAAAAATGACAGGAAAAGAGACCGGGGAGCTGTTTTTT
clone_size: NA; j_call: TRBJ1-5; d_call: NA; v_call: TRBV7-9; cdr3_aa: CASSSSNGGENQPQHF; cdr3_nt: TGTGCCAGCAGCTCCTCTAATGGCGGGGAGAATCAGCCCCAGCATTTT
clone_size: once; j_call: TRBJ2-5; d_call: NA; v_call: TRBV28; cdr3_aa: CASSFYETQYF; cdr3_nt: TGTGCCAGCAGTTTCTACGAGACCCAGTACTTC
clone_size: NA; j_call: TRBJ1-2; d_call: NA; v_call: TRBV19; cdr3_aa: CASSQPPAGHYGYTF; cdr3_nt: TGTGCCAGTAGTCAACCCCCGGCAGGGCACTATGGCTACACCTTC
clone_size: NA; j_call: TRBJ2-7; d_call: TRBD1; v_call: TRBV6-5; cdr3_aa: CASSEGDRGYEQYF; cdr3_nt: TGTGCCAGCAGTGAAGGGGACAGGGGCTACGAGCAGTACTTC
clone_size: NA; j_call: TRBJ1-1; d_call: NA; v_call: TRBV9; cdr3_aa: CASSVGWGTNTEAFF; cdr3_nt: TGTGCCAGCAGCGTAGGGTGGGGGACAAACACTGAAGCTTTCTTT
clone_size: NA; j_call: TRBJ1-4; d_call: NA; v_call: TRBV27; cdr3_aa: CASSWTATNEKLFF; cdr3_nt: TGTGCCAGCAGCTGGACAGCAACTAATGAAAAACTGTTTTTT
clone_size: NA; j_call: TRBJ1-2; d_call: NA; v_call: TRBV5-1; cdr3_aa: CASSFNRVNGYTF; cdr3_nt: TGCGCCAGCAGCTTTAACAGGGTGAATGGCTACACCTTC
clone_size: NA; j_call: TRBJ2-1; d_call: NA; v_call: TRBV13; cdr3_aa: CASSAARQEINEQFF; cdr3_nt: TGTGCCAGCAGCGCGGCCAGACAGGAAATCAATGAGCAGTTCTTC
clone_size: NA; j_call: TRBJ2-7; d_call: TRBD1; v_call: TRBV19; cdr3_aa: CASSETGRISYEQYF; cdr3_nt: TGTGCCAGTAGTGAGACAGGGCGGATCTCCTACGAGCAGTACTTC
clone_size: NA; j_call: TRBJ1-1; d_call: NA; v_call: TRBV6-5; cdr3_aa: CAAETAGMNTEAFF; cdr3_nt: TGTGCCGCCGAGACAGCCGGCATGAACACTGAAGCTTTCTTT
clone_size: NA; j_call: TRBJ2-7; d_call: NA; v_call: TRBV10-3; cdr3_aa: CAISEPRLESYEQYF; cdr3_nt: TGTGCCATCAGTGAGCCCCGGCTAGAGTCGTACGAGCAGTACTTC
clone_size: NA; j_call: TRBJ2-2; d_call: NA; v_call: TRBV7-2; cdr3_aa: CASSPRQYTGELFF; cdr3_nt: TGTGCCAGCAGCCCACGACAATACACCGGGGAGCTGTTTTTT
clone_size: NA; j_call: TRBJ1-1; d_call: NA; v_call: TRBV11-3; cdr3_aa: CASSFGPITEAFF; cdr3_nt: TGTGCCAGCAGCTTTGGCCCGATCACTGAAGCTTTCTTT
clone_size: NA; j_call: TRBJ2-7; d_call: NA; v_call: TRBV13; cdr3_aa: CASSPSPGSYEQYF; cdr3_nt: TGTGCCAGCAGCCCCTCCCCGGGCTCCTACGAGCAGTACTTC
clone_size: NA; j_call: TRBJ2-4; d_call: NA; v_call: TRBV19; cdr3_aa: CASSLDSGLPDIQYF; cdr3_nt: TGTGCCAGTAGCCTGGACAGCGGACTGCCTGACATTCAGTACTTC
clone_size: NA; j_call: TRBJ1-2; d_call: NA; v_call: TRBV5-1; cdr3_aa: CASSLRPAGGFF; cdr3_nt: TGCGCCAGCAGCCTCCGACCTGCGGGGGGCTTCTTC
clone_size: NA; j_call: TRBJ1-2; d_call: TRBD1; v_call: TRBV11-2; cdr3_aa: CASSALMDRAHGYTF; cdr3_nt: TGTGCCAGCAGCGCCTTAATGGACAGGGCTCATGGCTACACCTTC
clone_size: NA; j_call: TRBJ2-7; d_call: TRBD1; v_call: TRBV28; cdr3_aa: CASSPIENRGIRTREQYF; cdr3_nt: TGTGCCAGCAGCCCGATAGAGAACAGGGGGATAAGAACTCGCGAGCAGTACTTC
clone_size: NA; j_call: TRBJ1-1; d_call: TRBD1; v_call: TRBV18; cdr3_aa: CASSPRGLDTEAFF; cdr3_nt: TGTGCCAGCTCACCAAGGGGGCTTGACACTGAAGCTTTCTTT
clone_size: NA; j_call: TRBJ2-2; d_call: NA; v_call: TRBV30; cdr3_aa: CALEMKLAGELFF; cdr3_nt: TGTGCCCTGGAGATGAAGCTTGCCGGGGAGCTGTTTTTT
clone_size: NA; j_call: TRBJ1-2; d_call: NA; v_call: TRBV6-5; cdr3_aa: CASSPQNYGYTF; cdr3_nt: TGTGCCAGCAGTCCGCAGAACTATGGCTACACCTTC
clone_size: NA; j_call: TRBJ1-5; d_call: NA; v_call: TRBV4-1; cdr3_aa: CASSLGDRTNQPQHF; cdr3_nt: TGCGCCAGCAGCCTAGGTGACAGGACTAATCAGCCCCAGCATTTT
clone_size: NA; j_call: TRBJ2-2; d_call: TRBD1; v_call: TRBV5-1; cdr3_aa: CASSPGTGAPGELFF; cdr3_nt: TGCGCCAGCAGCCCCGGGACAGGGGCCCCCGGGGAGCTGTTTTTT
clone_size: NA; j_call: TRBJ2-5; d_call: NA; v_call: TRBV18; cdr3_aa: CASSRLVEETQYF; cdr3_nt: TGTGCCAGCTCAAGACTAGTCGAAGAGACCCAGTACTTC
clone_size: NA; j_call: TRBJ1-1; d_call: NA; v_call: TRBV4-2; cdr3_aa: CASSPHVSGALEAFF; cdr3_nt: TGTGCCAGCAGTCCTCATGTTTCAGGGGCTTTGGAAGCTTTCTTT
clone_size: NA; j_call: TRBJ1-2; d_call: TRBD1; v_call: TRBV28; cdr3_aa: CASRNQIGTGAAGYTF; cdr3_nt: TGTGCCAGCAGAAATCAGATAGGGACAGGGGCCGCCGGCTACACCTTC
clone_size: NA; j_call: TRBJ2-3; d_call: NA; v_call: TRBV7-7; cdr3_aa: CASSSGVETVDTQYF; cdr3_nt: TGTGCCAGCAGCTCCGGGGTGGAGACGGTAGATACGCAGTATTTT
clone_size: NA; j_call: TRBJ1-5; d_call: NA; v_call: TRBV15; cdr3_aa: CATSRVTQWQPQHF; cdr3_nt: TGTGCCACCAGCAGGGTGACACAGTGGCAGCCCCAGCATTTT
clone_size: NA; j_call: TRBJ2-2; d_call: NA; v_call: TRBV5-1; cdr3_aa: CASSLAGQNTGELFF; cdr3_nt: TGCGCCAGCAGCTTGGCGGGACAGAACACCGGGGAGCTGTTTTTT
clone_size: NA; j_call: TRBJ1-2; d_call: NA; v_call: TRBV5-4; cdr3_aa: CASRTSGLTSGYGYTF; cdr3_nt: TGTGCCAGCAGGACGTCGGGCCTTACTAGTGGCTATGGCTACACCTTC
clone_size: NA; j_call: TRBJ1-2; d_call: NA; v_call: TRBV28; cdr3_aa: CASSFMDSAHYGYTF; cdr3_nt: TGTGCCAGCAGTTTTATGGACAGCGCTCACTATGGCTACACCTTC
clone_size: NA; j_call: TRBJ1-1; d_call: NA; v_call: TRBV28; cdr3_aa: CASSPTLRRHTEAFF; cdr3_nt: TGTGCCAGCAGTCCTACCTTGAGGCGGCACACTGAAGCTTTCTTT
clone_size: NA; j_call: TRBJ2-2; d_call: NA; v_call: TRBV11-3; cdr3_aa: CASTSQFGQIANTGELFF; cdr3_nt: TGTGCCAGCACCTCACAATTCGGACAGATCGCGAACACCGGGGAGCTGTTTTTT
clone_size: NA; j_call: TRBJ1-1; d_call: NA; v_call: TRBV29-1; cdr3_aa: CSVAGGLMNTEAFF; cdr3_nt: TGCAGCGTTGCCGGAGGGCTCATGAACACTGAAGCTTTCTTT
clone_size: NA; j_call: TRBJ2-3; d_call: TRBD2; v_call: TRBV10-3; cdr3_aa: CAIRPGLAYTDTQYF; cdr3_nt: TGTGCCATCAGGCCAGGACTAGCCTATACAGATACGCAGTATTTT
clone_size: NA; j_call: TRBJ1-3; d_call: NA; v_call: TRBV25-1; cdr3_aa: CASSLGGEGTGNTIYF; cdr3_nt: TGTGCCAGCAGTCTAGGGGGGGAGGGAACTGGAAACACCATATATTTT
clone_size: NA; j_call: TRBJ1-5; d_call: NA; v_call: TRBV19; cdr3_aa: CASTEQGSSNQPQHF; cdr3_nt: TGTGCCAGTACCGAACAGGGTTCTAGCAATCAGCCCCAGCATTTT
clone_size: NA; j_call: TRBJ1-5; d_call: TRBD1; v_call: TRBV15; cdr3_aa: CATGHRGRDQPQHF; cdr3_nt: TGTGCCACCGGACACAGGGGGCGAGACCAGCCCCAGCATTTT
clone_size: NA; j_call: TRBJ2-1; d_call: TRBD2; v_call: TRBV27; cdr3_aa: CASSLLAGGWNEQFF; cdr3_nt: TGTGCCAGCAGTTTACTAGCGGGAGGGTGGAATGAGCAGTTCTTC
clone_size: once; j_call: TRBJ1-5; d_call: TRBD1; v_call: TRBV19; cdr3_aa: CASNRGYSPPDGNQPQHF; cdr3_nt: TGTGCCAGCAACAGGGGTTATTCCCCTCCGGATGGCAATCAGCCCCAGCATTTT
clone_size: NA; j_call: TRBJ2-1; d_call: TRBD1; v_call: TRBV7-3; cdr3_aa: CASSLGQLAEQFF; cdr3_nt: TGTGCCAGCAGCTTGGGACAGCTCGCTGAGCAGTTCTTC
clone_size: once; j_call: TRBJ2-7; d_call: NA; v_call: TRBV28; cdr3_aa: CASLTGMDEQYF; cdr3_nt: TGTGCCAGCCTAACAGGGATGGACGAGCAGTACTTC
clone_size: NA; j_call: TRBJ1-3; d_call: NA; v_call: TRBV7-9; cdr3_aa: CASKVRPGSSGNTIYF; cdr3_nt: TGTGCCAGCAAAGTCCGTCCTGGGAGCTCTGGAAACACCATATATTTT
clone_size: NA; j_call: TRBJ2-1; d_call: NA; v_call: TRBV27; cdr3_aa: CASRYRLAVYEQFF; cdr3_nt: TGTGCCAGCAGATACCGCCTAGCTGTCTATGAGCAGTTCTTC
clone_size: once; j_call: TRBJ2-7; d_call: TRBD2; v_call: TRBV9; cdr3_aa: CASSVGGSGTLGEQYF; cdr3_nt: TGTGCCAGCAGCGTAGGGGGTAGCGGGACCCTGGGCGAGCAGTACTTC
clone_size: once; j_call: TRBJ1-1; d_call: NA; v_call: TRBV4-1; cdr3_aa: CASSQVIQGNTEAFF; cdr3_nt: TGCGCCAGCAGCCAAGTAATTCAGGGGAACACTGAAGCTTTCTTT
clone_size: NA; j_call: TRBJ1-1; d_call: NA; v_call: TRBV7-8; cdr3_aa: CASSLEAGSAEAFF; cdr3_nt: TGTGCCAGCAGCTTAGAAGCGGGCTCCGCTGAAGCTTTCTTT
clone_size: once; j_call: TRBJ2-1; d_call: TRBD2; v_call: TRBV27; cdr3_aa: CASSSGTSGANNEQFF; cdr3_nt: TGTGCCAGCAGTTCAGGGACTAGCGGAGCGAACAATGAGCAGTTCTTC